Each of the 8 T cell receptor beta chains below was sequenced from the same sample in a study of blood T cell repertoires in COVID-19. TCRdb's table, derived via immunoSEQ multiplex PCR, lists solely in-frame clones and lacks some. Of 100,000 to 150,000 clones listed, approximately 90% are singletons. The source material was peripheral blood. The receptors originated from a woman of 80 years or more with acute or convalescent COVID-19.

The chain combines TRBV10-1 with TRBJ1-1; TRBD1 is a possible D gene (6 bases). Germline V gene data show CDR1 as WNHNN and CDR2 as SYGVQD (reference sequence). Trimming pared 1 base from V and 5 bases from J, leaving 11 bases between. The CDR3 extends over 14 amino acids. Here the CDR3 reads CASSELQGGTEAFF. The CDR3 DNA reads TGCGCCAGCAGTGAGTTACAGGGAGGGACTGAAGCTTTCTTT.

The chain combines TRBV5-4 with TRBJ2-7, with 7 bases aligning to TRBD2. The germline CDR1 and CDR2 sequences are SGHNT and YYREEE (reference sequence). This CDR3 has 15 residues. The V segment lost 6 bases and the J segment 4 bases; nucleotides outside the gene matches: 13. CDR3 loop: CASTHAGAGAYEQYF. CDR3 bases: TGTGCCAGCACCCATGCGGGTGCGGGAGCTTACGAGCAGTACTTC.

V gene TRBV7-3 combines with J gene TRBJ2-2, with a tentative D call TRBD2 (6 bases). The CDR3 runs to 17 residues. Deletions cut 1 base from V and 4 bases from J, with 16 bases between. Germline-derived CDR1 and CDR2 are SGHTA and FQGTGA. This CDR3 reads CASSLSGAASSTGELFF. The CDR3 coding sequence is TGTGCCAGCAGCTTAAGCGGGGCGGCTAGCAGCACCGGGGAGCTGTTTTTT.

The rearrangement links TRBV7-9 to TRBJ2-2; 7 nucleotides line up with TRBD2. CDR1 is SEHNR and CDR2 is FQNEAQ in the germline V gene (reference sequence). The CDR3 is made up of 17 amino acids. V gave up 6 bases and J gave up 0 bases; unmatched junction bases: 10. CDR3 sequence (DNA): TGTGCCAGCAGTCGCAACCTAGCGGCTGCGAACACCGGGGAGCTGTTTTTT. It translates to CASSRNLAAANTGELFF.

The rearrangement links TRBV5-1 to TRBJ2-6; maybe TRBD2 (5 bases). Trimming removed 2 bases from V and 4 bases from J, with 13 bases in between. The germline gives CDR1 SGHRS, CDR2 YFSETQ. This CDR3 has 16 amino acids. CDR3 nucleotide sequence: TGCGCCAGCAGCTTTGAGGGATCGTTGGGGGCCAACGTCCTGACTTTC. Protein product: CASSFEGSLGANVLTF. Based on the CDR3 plus reference TRBV5-1 and TRBJ2-6, the full variable domain is KAGVTQTPRYLIKTRGQQVTLSCSPISGHRSVSWYQQTPGQGLQFLFEYFSETQRNKGNFPGRFSGRQFSNSRSEMNVSTLELGDSALYLCASSFEGSLGANVLTFGAGSRLTVL.

A single count supports this clone. V and J are TRBV7-9 and TRBJ2-7; TRBD2 matches at 10 bases. Unmatched junction bases numbered 10, after V lost 5 bases and J lost 0 bases. The germline gives CDR1 SEHNR, CDR2 FQNEAQ (reference sequence). CDR3 size: 17 residues. CDR3: CASSLDGLAGGSYEQYF. In nucleotides, the CDR3 is TGTGCCAGCAGCCTAGACGGGTTAGCGGGAGGCTCCTACGAGCAGTACTTC.

The chain uses TRBV10-1 and TRBJ2-1; 10 bases agree with TRBD2. The CDR3 contains 15 residues. In germline, CDR1 is WNHNN, CDR2 SYGVQD (reference sequence). Losses at the gene ends were 4 bases for V and 9 bases for J; bases not matched to a gene: 9. CDR3 nucleotides: TGCGCCAGCAGTGCCAAACTAGCGGGAACGGCTGAGCAGTTCTTC. It specifies CASSAKLAGTAEQFF.

This chain joins TRBV27 and TRBJ1-2, with D perhaps TRBD1 (5 bases). With 2 bases removed from V and 4 bases from J, the gap between germline ends came to 8 bases. Per germline, CDR1 MNHEY and CDR2 SMNVEV (reference sequence). CDR3 length equals 13 residues. CDR3 loop: CASSLGGGYGYTF. CDR3 nucleotide sequence: TGTGCCAGCAGTTTAGGGGGGGGCTATGGCTACACCTTC.